Described below is a single T cell receptor (beta chain) sequence and its context. Its cognate antigen is unknown. CD4+CD25+CD127- Tregs, CD4+CD25- non-Tregs, CD4 and CD8 cells were sorted. The germline V gene encodes CDR1 MNHNS and CDR2 SASEGT. Trimming left V 6 bases short and J 4 bases short, with 10 bases between. This CDR3 is built from 13 residues. The table came from immunoSEQ multiplex PCR; TCRdb's copy has only in-frame clones and leaves some out. The table lists tens of thousands of clones, 93% of them singletons. The data derive from a study of Tregs in tolerant kidney transplant recipients. Whole-study results and caveats: Validation in larger populations is needed because few patients were studied. Changing PCR primers prevented nucleotide comparison between some patients' samples. Biological reproducibility was not directly addressed in this study.

The sample in question was CD4+ T cells from blood, obtained before the transplant. The TCR originated in a human donor who received a combined kidney and bone marrow transplant. The V and J genes are TRBV6-1 and TRBJ2-4; D possibly corresponds to TRBD1 (5 bases). The CDR3 DNA is TGTGCCAGCAGACTGGCAGGGAAAAACATTCAGTACTTC. This translates into CASRLAGKNIQYF.